Listed below are T cell receptor beta chains from one sample, sequenced in a study of PD-1 blockade in classical Hodgkin lymphoma. TCRdb's copy holds only in-frame clones and misses some; the assay was immunoSEQ multiplex PCR. This table has roughly 41,000 clones, 80% to 90% appearing once. Source: peripheral blood mononuclear cells (PBMCs), taken before the second cycle of nivolumab. The receptors come from a human donor with classical Hodgkin lymphoma. The conserved cysteine and the conserved F or W are not part of the CDR3 here. The D gene is left open where the match is weak.

j_gene: TRBJ2-1; v_gene: TRBV7-3; d_gene: .; CDR3aa: ASSSTGAAAYNEQF
j_gene: TRBJ1-1; v_gene: TRBV28; d_gene: TRBD1; CDR3aa: ASSPGQGSTEAF
j_gene: TRBJ2-7; v_gene: TRBV28; d_gene: .; CDR3aa: ASSPGTFLPSYEQY
j_gene: TRBJ2-1; v_gene: TRBV15; d_gene: .; CDR3aa: ATSAQDQYNEQF
j_gene: TRBJ1-4; v_gene: TRBV9; d_gene: .; CDR3aa: ASSPEAGGGEKLF
j_gene: TRBJ1-1; v_gene: TRBV9; d_gene: .; CDR3aa: ASGDGAAGTEAF
j_gene: TRBJ2-7; v_gene: TRBV11-2; d_gene: .; CDR3aa: ASSSPSGLSYEQY
j_gene: TRBJ2-3; v_gene: TRBV27; d_gene: .; CDR3aa: ASSSTSRGLQADTQY
j_gene: TRBJ2-6; v_gene: TRBV27; d_gene: .; CDR3aa: ASSLRTTKVPSGANVLT
j_gene: TRBJ2-7; v_gene: TRBV9; d_gene: TRBD2; CDR3aa: ASSSGTSGYEQY
j_gene: .; v_gene: TRBV13; d_gene: .; CDR3aa: ASSLGYYEQY
j_gene: TRBJ2-7; v_gene: TRBV9; d_gene: TRBD1; CDR3aa: ASSSGTGLNEQY
j_gene: TRBJ1-2; v_gene: TRBV6-5; d_gene: .; CDR3aa: ASDTKGGGGYT
j_gene: TRBJ2-1; v_gene: TRBV4-1; d_gene: .; CDR3aa: ASSQPRLVRSYNEQF
j_gene: TRBJ2-7; v_gene: TRBV7-9; d_gene: .; CDR3aa: ASSLLPGEQY
j_gene: TRBJ2-7; v_gene: TRBV5-6; d_gene: TRBD2; CDR3aa: ASSGVAGVYEQY
j_gene: TRBJ2-3; v_gene: TRBV28; d_gene: .; CDR3aa: ASSPPTAHTDTQY
j_gene: TRBJ1-1; v_gene: TRBV7-9; d_gene: .; CDR3aa: ASSFRPIEAF
j_gene: TRBJ2-7; v_gene: TRBV18; d_gene: TRBD1; CDR3aa: ASSPPDRVSYEQY
j_gene: TRBJ2-1; v_gene: TRBV9; d_gene: TRBD1; CDR3aa: ASTRQGSDYNEQF
j_gene: TRBJ2-7; v_gene: TRBV5-4; d_gene: TRBD1; CDR3aa: ASSNGGQGAYEQY
j_gene: TRBJ1-1; v_gene: TRBV5-5; d_gene: TRBD1; CDR3aa: ASSPIGTGVEAF
j_gene: TRBJ2-7; v_gene: TRBV11-2; d_gene: .; CDR3aa: ASSPPRDGSSYEQY
j_gene: TRBJ2-3; v_gene: TRBV11-3; d_gene: TRBD2; CDR3aa: ASSFLAGGATDTQY
j_gene: TRBJ2-2; v_gene: TRBV9; d_gene: .; CDR3aa: ASSVGDPGELF
j_gene: TRBJ2-5; v_gene: TRBV19; d_gene: TRBD1; CDR3aa: ASSTLPGQGFETQY
j_gene: TRBJ2-1; v_gene: TRBV10-3; d_gene: TRBD1; CDR3aa: AIGTGKGYNEQF
j_gene: TRBJ2-7; v_gene: TRBV5-8; d_gene: .; CDR3aa: ASSLEETDEQY
j_gene: TRBJ2-7; v_gene: TRBV7-6; d_gene: .; CDR3aa: ASAPGNIHYEQY
j_gene: TRBJ1-2; v_gene: TRBV5-5; d_gene: TRBD1; CDR3aa: ASTVAGTGGAGYT
j_gene: TRBJ2-7; v_gene: TRBV29-1; d_gene: .; CDR3aa: SVVRDRSSYEQY
j_gene: TRBJ1-5; v_gene: TRBV6-1; d_gene: .; CDR3aa: ASSEDQGTNQPQH
j_gene: TRBJ1-3; v_gene: TRBV7-9; d_gene: TRBD1; CDR3aa: ASSPRLVGRGRGNTIY
j_gene: TRBJ2-1; v_gene: TRBV28; d_gene: .; CDR3aa: ASERDTHYNEQF
j_gene: TRBJ2-3; v_gene: TRBV2; d_gene: TRBD2; CDR3aa: ARDFPSGPQDTQY
j_gene: TRBJ2-3; v_gene: TRBV19; d_gene: .; CDR3aa: ASSMLGTVHTDTQY
j_gene: TRBJ1-1; v_gene: TRBV10-3; d_gene: .; CDR3aa: AISESAQGWMGTEAF
j_gene: TRBJ2-1; v_gene: TRBV10-3; d_gene: TRBD2; CDR3aa: AISRLAEIYNEQF
j_gene: TRBJ2-6; v_gene: TRBV18; d_gene: .; CDR3aa: ASSPDSGANVLT
j_gene: TRBJ1-5; v_gene: TRBV7-9; d_gene: .; CDR3aa: ASSLAKGRASNQPQH
j_gene: TRBJ1-1; v_gene: TRBV5-4; d_gene: .; CDR3aa: ASSFFGLGDTEAF
j_gene: TRBJ1-1; v_gene: TRBV28; d_gene: .; CDR3aa: ASSQGLMNTEAF
j_gene: TRBJ2-3; v_gene: TRBV20-1; d_gene: .; CDR3aa: SAKRSDTQY
j_gene: TRBJ1-6; v_gene: TRBV30; d_gene: .; CDR3aa: AWRRGPGGSPLH
j_gene: TRBJ2-1; v_gene: TRBV5-1; d_gene: TRBD2; CDR3aa: ASSIREGDEQF
j_gene: TRBJ2-7; v_gene: TRBV2; d_gene: .; CDR3aa: ASSPDPTGEQY
j_gene: TRBJ1-3; v_gene: TRBV14; d_gene: .; CDR3aa: ASSRLPRPFSGNTIY
j_gene: TRBJ2-7; v_gene: TRBV4-2; d_gene: .; CDR3aa: ASSQDWSRSYEQY
j_gene: TRBJ1-2; v_gene: TRBV28; d_gene: .; CDR3aa: ASSLEGRVYT
j_gene: TRBJ2-3; v_gene: TRBV2; d_gene: TRBD2; CDR3aa: ASSDIGDGRAGVDTQY
j_gene: TRBJ1-2; v_gene: TRBV5-7; d_gene: .; CDR3aa: ASSLPGAGQIVNYGYT
j_gene: TRBJ1-2; v_gene: TRBV28; d_gene: .; CDR3aa: ASSVSETGLYGYT
j_gene: TRBJ2-1; v_gene: TRBV9; d_gene: TRBD2; CDR3aa: ASSFSGSRSYNEQF
j_gene: TRBJ2-7; v_gene: TRBV5-1; d_gene: TRBD2; CDR3aa: ASSLGLAGVTRIYEQY
j_gene: TRBJ2-5; v_gene: TRBV6-1; d_gene: TRBD2; CDR3aa: ASSAGLATAFLETQY
j_gene: TRBJ2-1; v_gene: TRBV6-5; d_gene: .; CDR3aa: ASSYTQGRDEQF
j_gene: TRBJ1-2; v_gene: TRBV30; d_gene: TRBD1; CDR3aa: ASRTGQYYGYT
j_gene: TRBJ2-5; v_gene: TRBV5-4; d_gene: TRBD2; CDR3aa: ASSFWSGGILRTQY